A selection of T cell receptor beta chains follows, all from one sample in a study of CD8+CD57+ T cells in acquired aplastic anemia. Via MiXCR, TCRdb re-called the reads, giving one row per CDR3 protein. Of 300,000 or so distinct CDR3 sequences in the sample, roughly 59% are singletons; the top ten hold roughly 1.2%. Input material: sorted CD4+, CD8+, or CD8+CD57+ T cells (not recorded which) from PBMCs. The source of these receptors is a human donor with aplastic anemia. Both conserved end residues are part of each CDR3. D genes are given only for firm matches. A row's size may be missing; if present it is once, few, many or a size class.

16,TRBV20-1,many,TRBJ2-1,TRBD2,CSASPPALAAYNEQFF,TGCAGTGCTTCGCCCCCGGCTCTAGCGGCTTACAATGAGCAGTTCTTC
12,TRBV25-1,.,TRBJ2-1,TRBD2,CAEESGGSEQFF,TGTGCTGAAGAAAGCGGGGGGTCGGAGCAGTTCTTC
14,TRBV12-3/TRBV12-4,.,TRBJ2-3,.,CASSSRPFTDTQYF,TGTGCCAGCAGTTCCCGGCCCTTCACAGATACGCAGTATTTT
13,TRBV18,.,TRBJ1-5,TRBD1,CASSGQLHQPQHF,TGTGCCAGCTCGGGACAGCTTCATCAGCCCCAGCATTTT
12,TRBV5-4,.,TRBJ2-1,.,CASSDQGNEQFF,TGTGCCAGCAGCGATCAGGGCAATGAGCAGTTCTTC
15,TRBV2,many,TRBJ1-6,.,CASSSQALGGSPLHF,TGTGCCAGCAGTTCACAGGCCCTAGGAGGATCACCCCTCCACTTT
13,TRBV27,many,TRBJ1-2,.,CASRLKGSDGYTF,TGTGCCAGCAGACTGAAGGGAAGTGATGGCTACACCTTC
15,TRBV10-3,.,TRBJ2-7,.,CAISESRTPKDEQYF,TGTGCCATCAGTGAGTCGCGGACCCCTAAGGACGAGCAGTACTTC
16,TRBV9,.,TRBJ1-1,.,CASSVGGGQMNTEAFF,TGTGCCAGCAGCGTAGGGGGAGGGCAGATGAACACTGAAGCTTTCTTT
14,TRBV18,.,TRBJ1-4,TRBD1,CASSPGTENEKLFF,TGTGCCAGCTCACCTGGGACAGAGAATGAAAAACTGTTTTTT
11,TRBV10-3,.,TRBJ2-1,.,CAMGGYNEQFF,TGTGCCATGGGGGGCTACAATGAGCAGTTCTTC
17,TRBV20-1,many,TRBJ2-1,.,CSARDLKGGSSYNEQFF,TGCAGTGCTAGAGATCTAAAGGGGGGTTCCTCCTACAATGAGCAGTTCTTC
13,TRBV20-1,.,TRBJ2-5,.,CSASGGRGETQYF,TGCAGTGCCTCAGGGGGGAGAGGGGAGACCCAGTACTTC
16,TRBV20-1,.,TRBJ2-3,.,CSAREGSEGSTDTQYF,TGCAGTGCTAGAGAAGGGTCCGAGGGGAGCACTGATACGCAGTATTTT
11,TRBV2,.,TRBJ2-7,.,CASSNDYEQYF,TGTGCCAGCAGTAATGACTACGAGCAGTACTTC
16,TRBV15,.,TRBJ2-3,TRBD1,CATSRDDREGTDTQYF,TGTGCCACCAGCAGAGACGACAGGGAAGGCACAGATACGCAGTATTTT
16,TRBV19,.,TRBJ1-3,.,CASSRTAISSGNTIYF,TGTGCCAGTAGCCGGACAGCTATCAGCTCTGGAAACACCATATATTTT
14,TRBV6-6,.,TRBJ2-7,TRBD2,CASSGLAGVREQYF,TGTGCCAGCAGTGGACTAGCGGGGGTTCGGGAGCAGTACTTC
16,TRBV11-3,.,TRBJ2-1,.,CASSIRRGGLYNEQFF,TGTGCCAGCAGCATCCGGAGGGGTGGTCTCTACAATGAGCAGTTCTTC
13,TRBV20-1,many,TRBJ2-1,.,CSARDQPGGPPYF,TGCAGTGCTAGAGATCAACCGGGCGGACCTCCGTACTTC
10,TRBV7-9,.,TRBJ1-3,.,CASSFPGLIF,TGTGCCAGCAGCTTTCCGGGACTAATATTT
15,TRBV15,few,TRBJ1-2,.,CATSREEGSAGGYTF,TGTGCCACCAGCAGAGAGGAAGGGAGCGCAGGGGGCTACACCTTC
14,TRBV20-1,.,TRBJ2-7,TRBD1,CSARGQGNRDEQYF,TGCAGTGCTAGAGGACAGGGAAACAGGGACGAGCAGTACTTC
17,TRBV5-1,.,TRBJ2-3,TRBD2,CASSPTSGGDSTDTQYF,TGCGCCAGCAGCCCGACTAGCGGGGGAGATAGCACAGATACGCAGTATTTT
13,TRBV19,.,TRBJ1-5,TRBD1,CASQTGGHQPQHF,TGTGCCAGTCAGACAGGGGGGCATCAGCCCCAGCATTTT
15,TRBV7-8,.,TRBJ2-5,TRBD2,CASSPTSGGAETQYF,TGTGCCAGCAGCCCCACTAGCGGGGGGGCAGAGACCCAGTACTTC
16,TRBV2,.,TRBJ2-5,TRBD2,CASTKESGGATETQYF,TGTGCCAGCACTAAGGAAAGCGGGGGGGCCACAGAGACCCAGTACTTC
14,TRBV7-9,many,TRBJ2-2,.,CASSSPPGIGELFF,TGTGCCAGCAGCTCTCCGCCGGGGATCGGGGAGCTGTTTTTT
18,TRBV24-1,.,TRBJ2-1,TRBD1,CATSESSQGASSYDEQFF,TGTGCCACCAGTGAGTCCTCACAGGGGGCGAGCTCTTACGATGAGCAGTTCTTC
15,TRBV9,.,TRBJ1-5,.,CASSPTGASNQPQHF,TGTGCCAGCAGCCCTACTGGGGCGAGCAATCAGCCCCAACATTTT
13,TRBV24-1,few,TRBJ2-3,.,CATSEQGPDTQYF,TGTGCCACCAGTGAGCAGGGGCCAGATACGCAGTATTTT
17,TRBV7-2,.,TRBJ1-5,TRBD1,CASSLGQGGALNQPQHF,TGTGCCAGCAGCTTAGGACAGGGGGGGGCCCTAAATCAGCCCCAGCATTTT